This TCR beta chain was found in a study of blood T cells in healthy people across ages. Combining a sample-barcoded 5' primer with a J-beta primer mix, a second PCR ran for roughly 7 to 11 cycles. Every cDNA molecule bore a tag from a template-switch adaptor containing 12 random nucleotides. TCRdb reprocessed the 5' RACE reads via MiXCR and lists one record per CDR3 protein. Of fewer than 2 million distinct CDR3 sequences in the sample, about 39% were seen once. Only a few counts were recorded for this clonotype. Its antigen is currently unknown. This CDR3 has 13 residues. V lost 7 bases to trimming and J lost 0 bases; unmatched junction nucleotides: 2. CDR1 and CDR2 from the germline V gene are ENHRY and SYGVKD. Study-wide results and caveats: Long-lived and aged donors differed, with more naive CD4+ cells and higher diversity in the long-lived. Unsorted PBMCs blocked a conclusive comparison of naive and antigen-experienced cells.

This rearrangement joins TRBV10-3 to TRBJ1-2, with 7 bases lining up with TRBD1. Material for sequencing was blood. The clonotype originates from a human donor in good health. CDR3: CAIMGTANYGYTF. CDR3 DNA sequence: TGTGCCATCATGGGGACAGCTAACTATGGCTACACCTTC.